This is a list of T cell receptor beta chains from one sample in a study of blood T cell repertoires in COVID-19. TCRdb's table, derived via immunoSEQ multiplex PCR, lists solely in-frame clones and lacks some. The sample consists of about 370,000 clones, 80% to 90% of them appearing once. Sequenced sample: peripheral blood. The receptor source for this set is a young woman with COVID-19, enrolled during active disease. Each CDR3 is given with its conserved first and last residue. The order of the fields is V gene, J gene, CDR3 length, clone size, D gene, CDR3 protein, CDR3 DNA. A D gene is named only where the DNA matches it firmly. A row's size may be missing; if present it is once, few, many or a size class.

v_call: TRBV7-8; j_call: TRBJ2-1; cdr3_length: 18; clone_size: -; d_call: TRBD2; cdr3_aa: CASSLQRTGTSGRNEQFF; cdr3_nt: TGTGCCAGCAGCTTACAACGAACCGGGACTAGCGGGAGAAATGAGCAGTTCTTC
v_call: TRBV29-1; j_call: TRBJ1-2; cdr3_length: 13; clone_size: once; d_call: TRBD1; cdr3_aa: CSVAGTEAYGYTF; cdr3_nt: TGCAGCGTTGCTGGGACAGAAGCCTATGGCTACACCTTC
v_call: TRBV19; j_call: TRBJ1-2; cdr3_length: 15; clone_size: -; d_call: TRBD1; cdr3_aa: CASSTRQGWDYGYTF; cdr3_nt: TGTGCCAGTAGTACCCGACAGGGATGGGACTATGGCTACACCTTC
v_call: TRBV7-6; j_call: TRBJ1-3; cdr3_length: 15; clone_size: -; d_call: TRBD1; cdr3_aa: CASSLALGQGHTIYF; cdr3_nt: TGTGCCAGCAGCTTAGCGCTGGGACAGGGTCACACCATATATTTT
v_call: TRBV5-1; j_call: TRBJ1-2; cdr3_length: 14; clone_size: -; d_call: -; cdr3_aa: CASSLQPTPGGYTF; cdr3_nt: TGCGCCAGCAGCTTGCAGCCAACACCGGGGGGCTACACCTTC
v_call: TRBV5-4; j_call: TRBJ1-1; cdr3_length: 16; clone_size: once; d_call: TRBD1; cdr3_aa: CASSSLGQGVVGEAFF; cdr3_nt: TGTGCCAGCAGCTCATTGGGGCAGGGGGTTGTGGGTGAAGCTTTCTTT
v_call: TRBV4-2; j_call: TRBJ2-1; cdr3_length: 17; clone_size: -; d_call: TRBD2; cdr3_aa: CASSQDRLAGVRNEQFF; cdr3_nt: TGTGCCAGCAGCCAAGATCGACTAGCGGGTGTCCGCAATGAGCAGTTCTTC
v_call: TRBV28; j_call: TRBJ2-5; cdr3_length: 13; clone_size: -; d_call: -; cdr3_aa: CASSSPGRETQYF; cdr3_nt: TGTGCCAGCAGCAGCCCAGGGCGGGAGACCCAGTACTTC
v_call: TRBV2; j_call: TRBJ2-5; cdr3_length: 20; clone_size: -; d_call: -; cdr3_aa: CASNRGSGRPLSAGQETQYF; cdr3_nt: TGTGCCAGCAACCGGGGGTCGGGGCGCCCTTTGTCCGCGGGCCAAGAGACCCAGTACTTC
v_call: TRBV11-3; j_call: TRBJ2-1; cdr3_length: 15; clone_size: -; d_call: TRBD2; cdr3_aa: CASSFGLAGVNEQFF; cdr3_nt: TGTGCCAGCAGCTTCGGACTAGCGGGGGTAAATGAGCAGTTCTTC
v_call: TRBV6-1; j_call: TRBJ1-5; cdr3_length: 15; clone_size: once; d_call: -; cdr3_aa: CASSEVGPGFQPQHF; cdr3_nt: TGTGCCAGCAGTGAAGTAGGTCCGGGTTTTCAGCCCCAGCATTTT
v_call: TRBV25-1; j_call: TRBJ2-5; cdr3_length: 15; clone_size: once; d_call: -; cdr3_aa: CASSELEVDQETQYF; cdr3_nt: TGTGCCAGCAGTGAATTGGAGGTAGACCAAGAGACCCAGTACTTC
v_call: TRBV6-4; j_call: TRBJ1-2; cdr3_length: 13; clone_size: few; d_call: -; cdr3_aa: CATLYGDFYGYTF; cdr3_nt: TGTGCCACCCTCTACGGGGACTTTTATGGCTACACCTTC
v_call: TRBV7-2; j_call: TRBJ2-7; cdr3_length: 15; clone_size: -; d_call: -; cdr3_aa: CASSLRPGGPYEQYF; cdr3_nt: TGTGCCAGCAGCTTGAGGCCAGGAGGTCCCTACGAGCAGTACTTC
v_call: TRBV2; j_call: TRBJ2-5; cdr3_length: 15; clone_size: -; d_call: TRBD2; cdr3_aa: CASSNSGRAEQTQYF; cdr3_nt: TGTGCCAGCAGCAATAGCGGGAGGGCCGAACAGACCCAGTACTTC
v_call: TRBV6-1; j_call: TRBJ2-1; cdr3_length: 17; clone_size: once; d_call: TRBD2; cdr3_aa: CASSEFRGPRGGNEQFF; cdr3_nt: TGTGCCAGCAGTGAGTTCAGAGGACCGCGGGGGGGCAATGAGCAGTTCTTC
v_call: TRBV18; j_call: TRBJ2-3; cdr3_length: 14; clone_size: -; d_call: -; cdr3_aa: CASSPSGISDTQYF; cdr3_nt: TGTGCCAGCTCACCATCGGGTATTTCAGATACGCAGTATTTT
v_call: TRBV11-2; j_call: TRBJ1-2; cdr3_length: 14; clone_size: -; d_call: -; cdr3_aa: CASSLDLGNYGYTF; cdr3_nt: TGTGCCAGCAGCTTAGACCTAGGCAACTATGGCTACACCTTC